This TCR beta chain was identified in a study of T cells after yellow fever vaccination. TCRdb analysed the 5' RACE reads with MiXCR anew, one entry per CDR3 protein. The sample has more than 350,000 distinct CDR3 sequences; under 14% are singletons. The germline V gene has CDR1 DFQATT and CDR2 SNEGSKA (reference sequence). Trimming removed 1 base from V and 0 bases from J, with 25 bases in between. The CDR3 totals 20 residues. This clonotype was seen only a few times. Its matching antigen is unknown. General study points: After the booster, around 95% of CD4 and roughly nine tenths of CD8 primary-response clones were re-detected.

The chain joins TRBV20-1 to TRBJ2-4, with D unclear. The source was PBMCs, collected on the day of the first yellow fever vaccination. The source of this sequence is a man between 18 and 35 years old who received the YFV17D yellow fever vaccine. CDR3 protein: CSARVKPRSHPILAKNIQYF. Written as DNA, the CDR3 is TGCAGTGCTAGAGTTAAGCCTCGTTCCCACCCTATTTTAGCCAAAAACATTCAGTACTTC.